The clone carrying this T cell receptor beta chain was observed many times. This sample stems from a study of Graves' ophthalmopathy and Graves' hyperthyroidism. Amplification of the TCR beta CDR3 regions used RNA transcripts (as template). HTBI primers were used in a first-round RT-PCR, which preceded a second-round multiplex PCR. TCRdb ran MiXCR on the multiplex PCR reads and lists one entry per CDR3 protein. The table records a few hundred thousand distinct CDR3 sequences, 15% of them present only once. The source is a woman in her late teens or twenties with stable Graves' hyperthyroidism. Input material: peripheral blood.

The CDR3 reads CSVWDSRRETQYF. CDR3 sequence (DNA): TGCAGCGTGTGGGACTCCAGACGAGAGACCCAGTACTTC. The chain links TRBV29-1 to TRBJ2-5, with D tentatively TRBD2 (6 bases). This CDR3 spans 13 amino acids. Trimming stripped 6 bases from V and 4 bases from J, with 15 bases between. CDR1 and CDR2 from the germline V gene are SQVTM and ANQGSEA.